The clone carrying this T cell receptor (beta chain) was seen many times. Its specificity is not known. The CDR3 contains 13 residues. Germline V lookup: CDR1 MNHNS, CDR2 SASEGT. The V end lost 8 bases, the J end lost 7 bases, and 14 bases lay between the germline ends. Those patients with uncontrolled infection, other autoimmune disease, pregnancy or lactation were excluded. The PBMCs studied were ones that came from roughly 11 ml fresh peripheral blood. This entry belongs to a study of T cells in Graves' hyperthyroidism and ophthalmopathy. Amplification yielded TCR beta CDR3 regions, with RNA transcripts as the source. In the first-round RT-PCR of the TCR CDR3, the HTBI primer set was used. TCRdb called the multiplex PCR reads again in MiXCR, with one record for every CDR3 protein. Found here are approximately 360,000 distinct CDR3 sequences, approximately 15% of them singletons; the top ten hold around 30%.

Study results and caveats: Blood also contained most expanded thyroid clonotypes above 0.001.

The V gene is TRBV6-1, the J gene TRBJ1-4; D unresolved. The source of this sequence is a woman aged 18-29 years with Graves' hyperthyroidism that later progressed to Graves' ophthalmopathy. Input material: blood. The CDR3 coding sequence is TGTGCCAGCGGACCGGGCCAAGGTGAAAAACTGTTTTTT. Translation: CASGPGQGEKLFF.